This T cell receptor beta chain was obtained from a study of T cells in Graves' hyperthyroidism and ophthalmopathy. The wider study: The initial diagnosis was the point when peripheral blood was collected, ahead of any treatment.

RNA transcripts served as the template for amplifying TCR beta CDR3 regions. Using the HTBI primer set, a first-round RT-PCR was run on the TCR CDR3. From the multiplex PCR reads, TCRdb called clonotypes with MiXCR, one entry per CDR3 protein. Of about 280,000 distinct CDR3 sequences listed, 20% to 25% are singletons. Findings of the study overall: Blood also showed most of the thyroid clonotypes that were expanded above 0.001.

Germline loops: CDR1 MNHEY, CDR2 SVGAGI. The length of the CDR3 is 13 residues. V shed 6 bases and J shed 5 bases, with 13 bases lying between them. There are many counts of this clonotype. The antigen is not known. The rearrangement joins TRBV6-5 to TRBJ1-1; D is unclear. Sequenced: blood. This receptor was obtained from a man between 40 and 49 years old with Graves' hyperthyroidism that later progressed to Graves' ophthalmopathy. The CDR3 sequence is CASRFGSGTEAFF. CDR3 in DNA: TGTGCCAGCAGGTTTGGGTCGGGGACTGAAGCTTTCTTT.